This TCR beta chain derives from a study of spatial heterogeneity in lung cancer. Study results and limitations: Estimated coverage of tumor T cells was 5.5% to 9% for alpha and 11% to 15% for beta chains. Tumors with more nonsynonymous mutations had more expanded intratumoral alpha and beta TCRs.

Germline CDR1 and CDR2: SNHLY and FYNNEI. Between the trimmed V and J ends, which lost 6 bases and 6 bases, there was a span of 15 bases. The CDR3 contains 14 residues. As to this clonotype: Its antigen is not identified. Since it is a stray read in a library aimed at alpha chains, this beta chain has a size that is not meaningful.

TCRdb re-called the 5' RACE reads through MiXCR, storing one row per CDR3 protein. Of over 6,500 distinct CDR3 sequences in the sample, approximately 12% were seen once. Time point defined: sample taken at primary tumor resection. Unsorted whole RNA of tumor, nontumor lung or frozen PBMC was sequenced. Sequencing was performed on lung tumor tissue, taken at surgery. V and J are TRBV2 and TRBJ1-5; TRBD1 might be the D (6 bases). This receptor was taken from a male donor with early-stage non-small cell lung cancer. The CDR3 nucleotides are TGTGCCAGCAGAGGACCCCTCAGGGGTCAGCCCCAGCATTTT. This sequence encodes CASRGPLRGQPQHF.